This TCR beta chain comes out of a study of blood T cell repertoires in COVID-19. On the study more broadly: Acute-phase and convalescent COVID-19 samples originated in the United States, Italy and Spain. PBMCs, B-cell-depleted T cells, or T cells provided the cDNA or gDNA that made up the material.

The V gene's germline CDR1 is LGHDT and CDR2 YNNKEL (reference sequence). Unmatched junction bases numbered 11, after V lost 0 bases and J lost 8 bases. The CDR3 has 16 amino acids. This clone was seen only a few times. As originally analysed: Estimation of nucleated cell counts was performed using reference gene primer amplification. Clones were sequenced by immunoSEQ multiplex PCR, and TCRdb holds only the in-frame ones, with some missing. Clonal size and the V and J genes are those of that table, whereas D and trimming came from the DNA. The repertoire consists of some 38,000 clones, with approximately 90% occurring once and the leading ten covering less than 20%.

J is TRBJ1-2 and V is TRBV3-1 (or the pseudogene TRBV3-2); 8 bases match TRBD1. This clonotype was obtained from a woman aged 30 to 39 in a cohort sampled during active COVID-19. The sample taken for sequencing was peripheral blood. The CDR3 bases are TGTGCCAGCAGCCAAGACTCTTACAGGGGGTCGGAAGGCTACACCTTC. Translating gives CASSQDSYRGSEGYTF.